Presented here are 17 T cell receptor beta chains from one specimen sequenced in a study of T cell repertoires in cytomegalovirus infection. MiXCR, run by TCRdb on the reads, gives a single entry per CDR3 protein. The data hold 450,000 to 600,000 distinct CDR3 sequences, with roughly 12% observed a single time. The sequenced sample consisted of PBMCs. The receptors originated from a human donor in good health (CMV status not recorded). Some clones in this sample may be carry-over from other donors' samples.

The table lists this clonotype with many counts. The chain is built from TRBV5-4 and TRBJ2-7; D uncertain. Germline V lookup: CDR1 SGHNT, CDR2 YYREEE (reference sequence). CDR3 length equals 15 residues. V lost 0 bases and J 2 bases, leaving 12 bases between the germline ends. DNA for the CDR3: TGTGCCAGCAGCTTGGGACGTGCAGCGCCCTACGAGCAGTACTTC. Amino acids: CASSLGRAAPYEQYF.

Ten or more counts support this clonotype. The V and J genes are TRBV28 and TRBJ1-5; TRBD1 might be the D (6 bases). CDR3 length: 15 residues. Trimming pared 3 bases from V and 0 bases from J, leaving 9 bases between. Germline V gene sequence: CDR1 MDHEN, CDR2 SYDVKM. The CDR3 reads CASSLTGTSNQPQHF. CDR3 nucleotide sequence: TGTGCCAGCAGTTTGACAGGTACTAGCAATCAGCCCCAGCATTTT.

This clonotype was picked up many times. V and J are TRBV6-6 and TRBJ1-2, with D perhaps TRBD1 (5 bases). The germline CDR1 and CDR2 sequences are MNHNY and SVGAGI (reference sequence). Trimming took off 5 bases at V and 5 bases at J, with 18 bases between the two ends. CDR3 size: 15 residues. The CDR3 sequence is CASSRDGTREYGYTF. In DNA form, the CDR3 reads TGTGCCAGCAGTCGGGACGGCACTCGAGAGTATGGCTACACCTTC.

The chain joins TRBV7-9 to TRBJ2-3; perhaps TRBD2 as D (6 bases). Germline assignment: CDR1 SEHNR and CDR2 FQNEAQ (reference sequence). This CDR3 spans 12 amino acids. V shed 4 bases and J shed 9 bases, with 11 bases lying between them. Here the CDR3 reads CASSSLAHTQYF. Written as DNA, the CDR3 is TGTGCCAGCAGCTCCCTAGCGCACACGCAGTATTTT.

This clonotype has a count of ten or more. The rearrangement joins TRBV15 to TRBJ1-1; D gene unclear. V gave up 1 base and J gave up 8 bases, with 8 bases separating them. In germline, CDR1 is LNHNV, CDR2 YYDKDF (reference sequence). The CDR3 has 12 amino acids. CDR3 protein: CATSRAGREAFF. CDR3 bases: TGTGCCACCAGCAGAGCGGGCAGGGAAGCTTTCTTT.

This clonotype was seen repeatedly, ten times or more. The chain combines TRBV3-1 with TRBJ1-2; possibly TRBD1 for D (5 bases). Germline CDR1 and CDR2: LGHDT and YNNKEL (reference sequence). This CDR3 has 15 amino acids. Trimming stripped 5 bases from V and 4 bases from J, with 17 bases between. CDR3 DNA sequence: TGTGCCAGCAGCAGGGGCGGGGCCTCACTCTATGGCTACACCTTC. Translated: CASSRGGASLYGYTF.

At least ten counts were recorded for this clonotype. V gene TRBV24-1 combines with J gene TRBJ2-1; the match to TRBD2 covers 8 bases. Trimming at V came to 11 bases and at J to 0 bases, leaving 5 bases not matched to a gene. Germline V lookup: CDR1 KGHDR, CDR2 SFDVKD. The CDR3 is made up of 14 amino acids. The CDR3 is CASSGAGSYNEQFF. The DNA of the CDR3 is TGTGCCAGTAGCGGGGCGGGCTCCTACAATGAGCAGTTCTTC.

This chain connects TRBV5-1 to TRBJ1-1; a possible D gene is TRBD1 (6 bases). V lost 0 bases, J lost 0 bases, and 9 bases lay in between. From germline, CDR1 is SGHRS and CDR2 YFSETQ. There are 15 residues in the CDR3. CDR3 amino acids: CASSLVGTLNTEAFF. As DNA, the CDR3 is TGCGCCAGCAGCTTGGTGGGGACACTGAACACTGAAGCTTTCTTT.

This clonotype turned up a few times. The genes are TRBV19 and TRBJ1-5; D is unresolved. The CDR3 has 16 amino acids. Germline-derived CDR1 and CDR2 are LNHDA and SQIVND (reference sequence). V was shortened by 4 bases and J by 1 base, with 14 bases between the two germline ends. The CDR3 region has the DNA TGTGCCAGTAGTACATTTGGTTTTCAGAGCAATCAGCCCCAGCATTTT. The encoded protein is CASSTFGFQSNQPQHF. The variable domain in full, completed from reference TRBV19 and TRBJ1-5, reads DGGITQSPKYLFRKEGQNVTLSCEQNLNHDAMYWYRQDPGQGLRLIYYSQIVNDFQKGDIAEGYSVSREKKESFPLTVTSAQKNPTAFYLCASSTFGFQSNQPQHFGDGTRLSIL.

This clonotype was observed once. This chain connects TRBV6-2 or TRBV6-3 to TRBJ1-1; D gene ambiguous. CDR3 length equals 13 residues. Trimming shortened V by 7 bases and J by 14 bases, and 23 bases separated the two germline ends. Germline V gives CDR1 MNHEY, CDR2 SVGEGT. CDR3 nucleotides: TGTGCCAGCAAGGGATACATGAACACTGAAACATTCTTT. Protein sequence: CASKGYMNTETFF.

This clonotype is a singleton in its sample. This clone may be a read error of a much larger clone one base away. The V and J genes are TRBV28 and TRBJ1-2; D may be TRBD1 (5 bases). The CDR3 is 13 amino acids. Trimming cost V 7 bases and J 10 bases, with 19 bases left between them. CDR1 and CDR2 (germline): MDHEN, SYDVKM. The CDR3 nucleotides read TGTGCCAGCACCGACGAGGGGCGCAGAGTCTACACCTTC. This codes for CASTDEGRRVYTF.

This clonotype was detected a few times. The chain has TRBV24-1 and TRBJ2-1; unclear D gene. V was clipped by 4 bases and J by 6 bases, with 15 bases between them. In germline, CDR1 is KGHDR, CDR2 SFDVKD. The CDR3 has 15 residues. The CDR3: CATSDRRLGSNEQFF. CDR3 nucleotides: TGTGCCACCAGTGACCGCCGGCTAGGGTCCAATGAGCAGTTCTTC.

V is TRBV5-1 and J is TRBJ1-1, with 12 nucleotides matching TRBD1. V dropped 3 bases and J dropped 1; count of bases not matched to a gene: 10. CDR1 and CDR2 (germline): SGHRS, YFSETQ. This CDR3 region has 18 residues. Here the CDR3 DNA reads TGCGCCAGCAGCTCCCCCGCCGGGACAGGGGGCGCGAACACTGAAGCTTTCTTT. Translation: CASSSPAGTGGANTEAFF.

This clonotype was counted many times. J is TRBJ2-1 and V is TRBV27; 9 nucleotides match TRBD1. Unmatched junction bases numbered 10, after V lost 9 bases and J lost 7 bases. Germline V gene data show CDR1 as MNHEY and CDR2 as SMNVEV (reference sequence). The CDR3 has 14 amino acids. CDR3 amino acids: CASSGQGERNEQFF. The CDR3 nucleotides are TGTGCCAGTTCGGGACAGGGTGAGCGGAATGAGCAGTTCTTC.

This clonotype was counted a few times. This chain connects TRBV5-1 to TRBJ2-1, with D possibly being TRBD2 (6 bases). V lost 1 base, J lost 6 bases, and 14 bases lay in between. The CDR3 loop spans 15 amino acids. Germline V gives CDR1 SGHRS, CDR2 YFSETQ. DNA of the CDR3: TGCGCCAGCAGCTTGTCCCCCGGGGGAATCAATGAGCAGTTCTTC. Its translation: CASSLSPGGINEQFF.

The CDR3 region has the DNA TGCGCCAGCAGGATAGGGAACCCTTCCGTGGGTGAAAAACTGTTTTTT. Encoded protein: CASRIGNPSVGEKLFF. The chain joins TRBV23-1 to TRBJ1-4; D ambiguous. TRBV23-1 is labeled an ORF, and its function is uncertain. CDR3 length equals 16 residues. Trimming pared 6 bases from V and 7 bases from J, leaving 21 bases between.

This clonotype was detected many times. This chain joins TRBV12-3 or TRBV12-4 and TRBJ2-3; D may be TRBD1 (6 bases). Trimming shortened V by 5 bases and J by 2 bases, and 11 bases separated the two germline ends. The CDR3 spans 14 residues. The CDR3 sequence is CASSPQGYTDTQYF. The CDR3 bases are TGTGCCAGCAGTCCCCAGGGGTACACAGATACGCAGTATTTT.